This T cell receptor beta chain emerged from a study of T cells expressing NK-cell markers. The study's findings and limits: Each of roughly six donors carried dominant NKG2C+ clonotypes accounting for about 1.0-7.5% of CD8+ T cells. These clonotypes additionally ranked first within the CD3+CD56-NKG2C+ fraction of a few donors.

Note on this clonotype: Its target is not known.

CDR3 length: 15 residues. CDR1 and CDR2 from the germline V gene are MNHEY and SMNVEV (reference sequence). Libraries used 5'RACE template switching adding universal primer site and UMIs. Following a re-call of the 5' RACE reads, TCRdb has one entry per CDR3 protein and lacks DNA. The ten top clones account for approximately 3.6%, within a sample of about 550,000 distinct CDR3 sequences. Source material: blood T cells: a sorted CD56 or NKG2C T cell subset, CD4+ or CD8+ T cells, or bulk PBMC T cells (not recorded which). This clonotype was sampled from a man aged 18 to 29 in good health. The chain employs TRBV27 and TRBJ2-1; TCRdb names TRBD2, which stays unverified in the absence of DNA. Here the CDR3 reads CASVNLAVSYNEQFF.